Below are 9 T cell receptor beta chains sequenced from a single sample in a study of T cell clusters in autoimmune cytopenias. One tube held mixed TRB-A and TRB-B primer pools for touch-down PCR. TCRdb derives one entry per CDR3 protein from the multiplex PCR reads, leaving out DNA. The sample table includes around 1,900 distinct CDR3 sequences. TRB was amplified from 250 ng of peripheral blood genomic DNA per sample. Specimen: peripheral blood. The source is a human donor with an autoimmune cytopenia or autoimmune hepatitis (not recorded which).

Measured by frequency, this clonotype is medium-sized (0.01 to 0.1%). The chain links TRBV6-5 to TRBJ1-2. Germline CDR1 reads MNHEY; CDR2 reads SVGAGI. The CDR3 sequence is 14 residues long. The CDR3: CASSYRTGIYGYTF.

This clonotype registers large by frequency. The V and J genes are TRBV29-1 and TRBJ1-4. The CDR3 contains 12 residues. The germline gives CDR1 SQVTM, CDR2 ANQGSEA. CDR3 sequence: CSVSRANEKLFF.

This clonotype is identified as medium-sized (0.01 to 0.1%) from frequency. The CDR3 reads CASSPRQQGAEAFF. This sequence joins TRBV12-3 or TRBV12-4 and TRBJ1-1; the TRBD1 assignment by TCRdb is unverifiable without DNA. The CDR3 contains 14 residues.

Measured by frequency, this clonotype is medium-sized (0.01 to 0.1%). V usage is TRBV19 and J usage is TRBJ1-2; TCRdb names TRBD1, which stays unverified in the absence of DNA. There are 15 residues in the CDR3. Germline loops: CDR1 LNHDA, CDR2 SQIVND (reference sequence). CDR3: CASSITPSLNYGYTF.

The V gene is TRBV19, the J gene TRBJ1-1; with no DNA, the TCRdb D assignment of TRBD1 cannot be verified. The CDR3 extends over 14 amino acids. Per the germline V gene, CDR1 is LNHDA and CDR2 is SQIVND (reference sequence). CDR3 sequence reads: CASSIENSRAEAFF.

This clonotype is medium-sized by frequency. The J gene is TRBJ2-7, the V gene TRBV15; TCRdb outputs TRBD1, but without DNA this stays unchecked. The CDR3 runs 12 residues. Germline values: CDR1 LNHNV, CDR2 YYDKDF (reference sequence). CDR3 sequence reads: CATGDNLYEQYF.

In terms of frequency, this clonotype is large. The chain couples TRBV29-1 to TRBJ1-1; lacking DNA, the TRBD1 call made by TCRdb goes unchecked. CDR1 is SQVTM and CDR2 is ANQGSEA in the germline V gene. The CDR3 is 12 amino acids. The CDR3 spells CTAGEGGTEAFF. Complete variable domain (other parts from reference TRBV29-1 and TRBJ1-1): SAVISQKPSRDICQRGTSLTIQCQVDSQVTMMFWYRQQPGQSLTLIATANQGSEATYESGFVIDKFPISRPNLTFSTLTVSNMSPEDSSIYLCTAGEGGTEAFFGQGTRLTVV.

This clonotype is labeled large based on frequency. The gene calls are TRBV12-3 or TRBV12-4 and TRBJ1-2; the TCRdb call, TRBD1, lacks DNA for checking. This CDR3 is 13 amino acids long. The CDR3 is CASRLSGTYGYTF.

The chain has TRBV15 and TRBJ1-5. Looked up from germline, CDR1 is LNHNV and CDR2 is YYDKDF (reference sequence). There are 15 residues in the CDR3. The CDR3 sequence: CATSRAPARDQPQHF.